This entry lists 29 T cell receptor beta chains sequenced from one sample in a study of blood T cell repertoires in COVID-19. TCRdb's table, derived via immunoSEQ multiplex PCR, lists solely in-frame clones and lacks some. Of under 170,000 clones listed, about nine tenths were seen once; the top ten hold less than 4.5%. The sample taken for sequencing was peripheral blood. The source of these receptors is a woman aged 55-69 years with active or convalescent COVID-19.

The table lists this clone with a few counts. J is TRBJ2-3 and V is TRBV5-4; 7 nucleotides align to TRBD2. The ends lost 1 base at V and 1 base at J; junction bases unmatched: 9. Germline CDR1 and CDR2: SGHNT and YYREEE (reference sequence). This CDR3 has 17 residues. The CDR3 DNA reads TGTGCCAGCAGCTTGCCTTTAGCGGGTATCGGCACAGATACGCAGTATTTT. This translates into CASSLPLAGIGTDTQYF.

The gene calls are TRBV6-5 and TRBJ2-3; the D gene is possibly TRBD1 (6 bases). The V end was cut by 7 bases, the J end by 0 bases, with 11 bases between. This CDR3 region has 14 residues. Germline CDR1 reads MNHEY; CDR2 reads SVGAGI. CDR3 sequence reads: CASTADRSTDTQYF. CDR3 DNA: TGTGCCAGCACCGCGGACAGAAGCACAGATACGCAGTATTTT.

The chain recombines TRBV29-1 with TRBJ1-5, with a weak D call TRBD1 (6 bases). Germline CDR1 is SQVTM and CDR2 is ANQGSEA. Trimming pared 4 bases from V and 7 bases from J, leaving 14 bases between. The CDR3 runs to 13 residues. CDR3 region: CSVAGGDGQPQHF. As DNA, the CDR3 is TGCAGCGTTGCGGGGGGCGATGGACAGCCCCAGCATTTT.

In DNA form, the CDR3 reads TGTGCCTGGAGTGTACGGAGTGCCGGGACAGAGCAGTTCTTC. This encodes CAWSVRSAGTEQFF. The gene calls are TRBV30 and TRBJ2-1; D is possibly TRBD1 (6 bases). V shed 0 bases and J shed 10 bases, with 16 bases lying between them. CDR3 length equals 14 residues. Per germline, CDR1 GTSNPN and CDR2 SVGIG (reference sequence).

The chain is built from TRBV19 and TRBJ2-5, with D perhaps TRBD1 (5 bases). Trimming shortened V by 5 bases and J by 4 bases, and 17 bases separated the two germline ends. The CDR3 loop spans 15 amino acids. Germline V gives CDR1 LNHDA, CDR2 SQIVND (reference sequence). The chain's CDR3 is CASSSQGPWGETQYF. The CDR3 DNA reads TGTGCCAGTAGTTCCCAGGGCCCATGGGGAGAGACCCAGTACTTC.

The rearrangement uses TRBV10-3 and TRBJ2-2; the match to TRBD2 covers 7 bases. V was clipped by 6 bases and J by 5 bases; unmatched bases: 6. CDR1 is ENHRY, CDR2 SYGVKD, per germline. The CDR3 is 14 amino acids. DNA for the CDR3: TGTGCCATCAGGGGAGGGCCTGGAACCGGGGAGCTGTTTTTT. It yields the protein CAIRGGPGTGELFF.

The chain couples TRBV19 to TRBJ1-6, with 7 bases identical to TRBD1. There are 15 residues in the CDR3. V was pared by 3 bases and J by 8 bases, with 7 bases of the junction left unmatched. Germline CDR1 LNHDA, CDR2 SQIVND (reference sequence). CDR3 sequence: CASSIQQGIDSPLHF. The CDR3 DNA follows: TGTGCCAGTAGTATCCAACAGGGGATCGATTCACCCCTCCACTTT.

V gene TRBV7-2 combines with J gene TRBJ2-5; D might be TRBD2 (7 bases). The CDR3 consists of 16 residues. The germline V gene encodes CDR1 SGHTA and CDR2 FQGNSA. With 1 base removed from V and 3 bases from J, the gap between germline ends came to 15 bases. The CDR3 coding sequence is TGTGCCAGCAGCTTAGAAGGGCGGGGGCCCAAAGAGACCCAGTACTTC. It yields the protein CASSLEGRGPKETQYF.

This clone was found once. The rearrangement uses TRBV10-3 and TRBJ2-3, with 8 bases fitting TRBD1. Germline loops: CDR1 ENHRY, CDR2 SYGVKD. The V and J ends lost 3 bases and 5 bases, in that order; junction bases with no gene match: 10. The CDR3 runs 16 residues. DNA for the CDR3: TGTGCCATCAGTGACCCAGGGGGCCAGGGGGGAGATACGCAGTATTTT. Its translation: CAISDPGGQGGDTQYF.

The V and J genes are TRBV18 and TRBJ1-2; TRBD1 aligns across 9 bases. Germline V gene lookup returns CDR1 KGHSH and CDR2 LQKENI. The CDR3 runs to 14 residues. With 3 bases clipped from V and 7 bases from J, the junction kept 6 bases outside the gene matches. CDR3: CASSPTGTGTGYTF. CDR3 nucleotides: TGTGCCAGCTCACCCACCGGGACAGGGACTGGCTACACCTTC. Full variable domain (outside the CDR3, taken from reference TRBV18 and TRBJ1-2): NAGVMQNPRHLVRRRGQEARLRCSPMKGHSHVYWYRQLPEEGLKFMVYLQKENIIDESGMPKERFSAEFPKEGPSILRIQQVVRGDSAAYFCASSPTGTGTGYTFGSGTRLTVV.

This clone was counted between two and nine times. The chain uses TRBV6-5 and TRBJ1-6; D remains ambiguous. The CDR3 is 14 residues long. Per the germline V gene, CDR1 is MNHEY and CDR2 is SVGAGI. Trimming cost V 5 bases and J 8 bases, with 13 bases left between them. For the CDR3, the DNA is TGTGCCAGCAGTCGGGTGGCAGAAGATTCACCCCTCCACTTT. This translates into CASSRVAEDSPLHF.

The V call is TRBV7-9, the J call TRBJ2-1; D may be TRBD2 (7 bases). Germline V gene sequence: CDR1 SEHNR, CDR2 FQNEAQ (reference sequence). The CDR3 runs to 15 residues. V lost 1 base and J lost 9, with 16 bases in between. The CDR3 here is CASSLGGGATVEQFF. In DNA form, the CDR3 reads TGTGCCAGCAGCTTAGGAGGGGGGGCCACCGTTGAGCAGTTCTTC.

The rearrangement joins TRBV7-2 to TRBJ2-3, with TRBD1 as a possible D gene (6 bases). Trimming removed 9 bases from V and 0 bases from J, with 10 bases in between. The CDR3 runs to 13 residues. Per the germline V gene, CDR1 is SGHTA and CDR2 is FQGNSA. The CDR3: CASQGFSTDTQYF. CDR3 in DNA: TGTGCCAGTCAGGGGTTTAGCACAGATACGCAGTATTTT. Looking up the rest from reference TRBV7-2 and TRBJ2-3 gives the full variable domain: GAGVSQSPSNKVTEKGKDVELRCDPISGHTALYWYRQSLGQGLEFLIYFQGNSAPDKSGLPSDRFSAERTGGSVSTLTIQRTQQEDSAVYLCASQGFSTDTQYFGPGTRLTVL.

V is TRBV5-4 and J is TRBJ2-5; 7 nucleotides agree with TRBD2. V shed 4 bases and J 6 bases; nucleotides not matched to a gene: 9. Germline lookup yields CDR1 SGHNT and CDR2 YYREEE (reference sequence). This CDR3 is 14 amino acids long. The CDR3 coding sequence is TGTGCCAGCAGCGCCCGCGGGGGAGGGAAGACCCAGTACTTC. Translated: CASSARGGGKTQYF.

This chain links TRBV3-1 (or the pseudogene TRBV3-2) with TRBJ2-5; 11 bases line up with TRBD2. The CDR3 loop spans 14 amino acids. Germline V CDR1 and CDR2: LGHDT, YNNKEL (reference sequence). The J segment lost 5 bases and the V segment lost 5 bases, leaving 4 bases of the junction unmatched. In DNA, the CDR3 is TGTGCCAGCAGCGCCCTAGCGGGGGGTGAGACCCAGTACTTC. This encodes CASSALAGGETQYF.

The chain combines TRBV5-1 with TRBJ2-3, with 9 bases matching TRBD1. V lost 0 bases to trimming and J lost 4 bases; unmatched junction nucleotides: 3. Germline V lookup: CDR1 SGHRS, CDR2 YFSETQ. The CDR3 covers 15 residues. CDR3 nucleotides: TGCGCCAGCAGCTTGGGGGACAGGGTCCCAGATACGCAGTATTTT. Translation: CASSLGDRVPDTQYF.

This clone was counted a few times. The CDR3 region has the DNA TGTGCCAGCCGGGACAGCGTCGGGACAGATACGCAGTATTTT. Translating it yields CASRDSVGTDTQYF. The chain links TRBV18 to TRBJ2-3, with 7 positions matching TRBD1. Looked up from germline, CDR1 is KGHSH and CDR2 is LQKENI. V trimming: 8 bases; J trimming: 3 bases; junction bases outside the gene matches: 8. The CDR3 is 14 amino acids.

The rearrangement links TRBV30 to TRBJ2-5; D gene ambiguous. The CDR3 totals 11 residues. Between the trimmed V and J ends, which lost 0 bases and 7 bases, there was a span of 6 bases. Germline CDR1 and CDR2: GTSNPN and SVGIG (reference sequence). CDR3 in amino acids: CAWSVLATQYF. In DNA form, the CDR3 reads TGTGCCTGGAGTGTCTTGGCGACCCAGTACTTC.

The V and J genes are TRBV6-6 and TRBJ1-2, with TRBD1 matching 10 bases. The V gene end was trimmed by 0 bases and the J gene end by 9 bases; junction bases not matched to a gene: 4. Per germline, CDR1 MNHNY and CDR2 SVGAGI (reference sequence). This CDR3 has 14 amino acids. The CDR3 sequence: CASSYSDRGRSYTF. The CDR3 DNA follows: TGTGCCAGCAGTTACTCTGACAGGGGGCGCAGCTACACCTTC.

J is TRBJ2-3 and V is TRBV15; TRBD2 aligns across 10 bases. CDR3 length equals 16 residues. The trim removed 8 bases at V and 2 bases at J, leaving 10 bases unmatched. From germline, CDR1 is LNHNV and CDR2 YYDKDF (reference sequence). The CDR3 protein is CATANQAGGSTDTQYF. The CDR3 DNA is TGTGCCACCGCTAATCAAGCGGGGGGGTCCACAGATACGCAGTATTTT.

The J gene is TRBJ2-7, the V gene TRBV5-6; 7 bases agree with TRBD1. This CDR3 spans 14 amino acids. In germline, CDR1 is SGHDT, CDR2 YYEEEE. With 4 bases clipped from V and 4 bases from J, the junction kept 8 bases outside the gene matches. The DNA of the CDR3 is TGTGCCAGCAGCCTCGACAGGGATCCTTACGAGCAGTACTTC. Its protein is CASSLDRDPYEQYF.

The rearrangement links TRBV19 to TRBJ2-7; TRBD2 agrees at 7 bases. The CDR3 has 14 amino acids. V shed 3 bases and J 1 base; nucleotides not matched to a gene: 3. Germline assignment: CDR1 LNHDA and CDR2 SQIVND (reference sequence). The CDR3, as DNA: TGTGCCAGTAGTATGGCGGGGGTGTCCTACGAGCAGTACTTC. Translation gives CASSMAGVSYEQYF. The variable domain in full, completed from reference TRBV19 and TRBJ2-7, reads DGGITQSPKYLFRKEGQNVTLSCEQNLNHDAMYWYRQDPGQGLRLIYYSQIVNDFQKGDIAEGYSVSREKKESFPLTVTSAQKNPTAFYLCASSMAGVSYEQYFGPGTRLTVT.

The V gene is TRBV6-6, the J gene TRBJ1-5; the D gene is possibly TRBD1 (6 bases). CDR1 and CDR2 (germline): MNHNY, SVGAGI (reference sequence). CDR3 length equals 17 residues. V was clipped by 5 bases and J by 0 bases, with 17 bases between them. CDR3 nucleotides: TGTGCCAGCAGTCGCACACCGGACAGCTATAGCAATCAGCCCCAGCATTTT. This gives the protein CASSRTPDSYSNQPQHF.

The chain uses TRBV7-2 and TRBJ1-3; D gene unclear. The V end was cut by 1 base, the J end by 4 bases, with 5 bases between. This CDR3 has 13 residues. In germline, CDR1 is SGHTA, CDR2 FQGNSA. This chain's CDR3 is CASSLGGGNTIYF. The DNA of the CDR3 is TGTGCCAGCAGCTTAGGTGGCGGAAACACCATATATTTT.

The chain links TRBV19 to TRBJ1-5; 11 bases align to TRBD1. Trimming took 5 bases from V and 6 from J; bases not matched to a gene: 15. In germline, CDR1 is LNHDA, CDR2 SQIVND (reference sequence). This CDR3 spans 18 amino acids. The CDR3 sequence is CASSPEVADRGPGQPQHF. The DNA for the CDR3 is TGTGCCAGTAGTCCCGAGGTTGCGGACAGGGGGCCAGGTCAGCCCCAGCATTTT. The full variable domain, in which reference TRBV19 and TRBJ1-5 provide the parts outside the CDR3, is DGGITQSPKYLFRKEGQNVTLSCEQNLNHDAMYWYRQDPGQGLRLIYYSQIVNDFQKGDIAEGYSVSREKKESFPLTVTSAQKNPTAFYLCASSPEVADRGPGQPQHFGDGTRLSIL.

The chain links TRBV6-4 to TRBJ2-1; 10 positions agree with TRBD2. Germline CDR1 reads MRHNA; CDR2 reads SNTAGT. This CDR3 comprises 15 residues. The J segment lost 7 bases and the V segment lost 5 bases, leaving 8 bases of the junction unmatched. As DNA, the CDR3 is TGTGCCAGCAGTAGGAGCGGGGGGGGCCGGAATGAGCAGTTCTTC. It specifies CASSRSGGGRNEQFF.

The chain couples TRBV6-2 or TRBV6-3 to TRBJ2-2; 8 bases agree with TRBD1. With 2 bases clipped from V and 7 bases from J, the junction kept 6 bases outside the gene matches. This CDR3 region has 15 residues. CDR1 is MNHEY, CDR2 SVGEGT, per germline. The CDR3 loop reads CASSYSQTGGGELFF. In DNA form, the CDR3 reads TGTGCCAGCAGTTACAGCCAAACAGGGGGCGGGGAGCTGTTTTTT.

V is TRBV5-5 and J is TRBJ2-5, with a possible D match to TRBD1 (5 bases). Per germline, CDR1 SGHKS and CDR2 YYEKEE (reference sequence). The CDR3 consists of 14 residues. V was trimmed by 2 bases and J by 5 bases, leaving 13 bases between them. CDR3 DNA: TGTGCCAGCAGCTTTGCAGGGCACAAGGAGACCCAGTACTTC. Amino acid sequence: CASSFAGHKETQYF.

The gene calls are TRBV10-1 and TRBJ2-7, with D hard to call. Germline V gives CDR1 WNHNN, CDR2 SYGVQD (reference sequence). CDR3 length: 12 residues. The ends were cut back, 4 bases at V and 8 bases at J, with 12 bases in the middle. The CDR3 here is CASSASGSQQYF. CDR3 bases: TGCGCCAGCAGTGCATCCGGGTCCCAGCAGTACTTC.